Presented here are 13 T cell receptor beta chains from one specimen sequenced in a study of T cell responses to AZD1222 COVID-19 vaccine. TCRdb keeps only in-frame clones here, not all; method: immunoSEQ multiplex PCR. The sample holds about 140,000 clones, around 85% seen once. The sample was peripheral blood, taken on day 0 of AZD1222 vaccination. Receptors originate from an adult in good health.

This clone showed up just a few times. The genes are TRBV6-6 and TRBJ1-2, with D perhaps TRBD1 (5 bases). The ends were cut back, 8 bases at V and 2 bases at J, with 18 bases in the middle. Germline V gene data show CDR1 as MNHNY and CDR2 as SVGAGI (reference sequence). This CDR3 is 15 amino acids long. CDR3 protein: CASGDPGLQNYGYTF. CDR3 coding DNA: TGTGCCAGCGGGGACCCGGGACTGCAGAACTATGGCTACACCTTC.

This chain links TRBV11-2 with TRBJ2-1; 9 bases match TRBD1. The CDR3 extends over 14 amino acids. Trimming removed 6 bases from V and 3 bases from J; junction bases left unmatched: 3. In germline, CDR1 is SGHAT, CDR2 FQNNGV. The CDR3 here is CASRSTGGYNEQFF. CDR3 DNA sequence: TGTGCCAGCAGATCGACAGGGGGCTACAATGAGCAGTTCTTC.

The V call is TRBV4-2, the J call TRBJ1-4; 8 bases line up with TRBD1. V shed 5 bases, J shed 6 bases, and the junction held 8 bases outside the gene matches. The CDR3 totals 15 residues. The germline gives CDR1 LGHNA, CDR2 YNFKEQ. CDR3 DNA: TGTGCCAGCAGCTACGCCCAGGGGGCTGATGAAAAACTGTTTTTT. It specifies CASSYAQGADEKLFF.

The gene calls are TRBV27 and TRBJ2-2; either TRBD1 or TRBD2 may supply D (6 bases each). Germline V gives CDR1 MNHEY, CDR2 SMNVEV (reference sequence). V lost 3 bases, J lost 4 bases, and 12 bases lay in between. The CDR3 contains 15 residues. The DNA for the CDR3 is TGTGCCAGCAGTTTTACGGGGGCGGGCACCGGGGAGCTGTTTTTT. It encodes CASSFTGAGTGELFF.

The chain joins TRBV6-5 to TRBJ1-4, with D perhaps TRBD1 (6 bases). Germline assignment: CDR1 MNHEY and CDR2 SVGAGI. Trimming cost V 0 bases and J 5 bases, with 13 bases left between them. The CDR3 is 16 residues long. CDR3 protein: CASSYSKLRGNEKLFF. CDR3 in DNA: TGTGCCAGCAGTTACTCTAAACTAAGGGGGAATGAAAAACTGTTTTTT.

This chain links TRBV28 with TRBJ1-2; 7 nucleotides align to TRBD1. The germline gives CDR1 MDHEN, CDR2 SYDVKM. Unmatched junction bases numbered 3, after V lost 8 bases and J lost 3 bases. The CDR3 spans 12 residues. In DNA, the CDR3 is TGTGCCAGCTCGACAGGGTACTATGGCTACACCTTC. Translation: CASSTGYYGYTF.

V usage is TRBV9 and J usage is TRBJ2-1; TRBD2 aligns across 15 bases. Germline values: CDR1 SGDLS, CDR2 YYNGEE. The CDR3 sequence is 18 residues long. The trim removed 3 bases at V and 0 bases at J, leaving 4 bases unmatched. CDR3 loop: CASSERTSGRASYNEQFF. In nucleotides, the CDR3 is TGTGCCAGCAGCGAGCGGACTAGCGGGAGGGCCTCCTACAATGAGCAGTTCTTC.

This clone showed up just a few times. V usage is TRBV3-1 (or the pseudogene TRBV3-2) and J usage is TRBJ1-1; D is unclear. The V end lost 3 bases, the J end lost 5 bases, and 7 bases lay between the germline ends. The CDR3 has 12 amino acids. Germline CDR1 is LGHDT and CDR2 is YNNKEL (reference sequence). For the CDR3, the DNA is TGTGCCAGCAGCCAGTTCTTTACTGAAGCTTTCTTT. Translated: CASSQFFTEAFF.

Regarding this clone: Mismatch with germline at one junction end may stem from a read error. Other DNA sequences in the sample encode the same CDR3. The chain recombines TRBV2 with TRBJ1-5; D is undetermined. CDR3 length: 13 residues. Germline CDR1 and CDR2: SNHLY and FYNNEI. The DNA of the CDR3 is TGTGCCAGCAGGACTCTGATCAATCAACCCCAGCATTTT. Amino acid sequence: CASRTLINQPQHF.

The chain recombines TRBV10-2 with TRBJ2-1, with 8 bases aligning to TRBD2. CDR1 is WSHSY and CDR2 is SAAADI in the germline V gene. The CDR3 spans 15 residues. The V gene end was trimmed by 6 bases and the J gene end by 2 bases; junction bases not matched to a gene: 6. The CDR3 reads CASRGLAGTYNEQFF. The CDR3 nucleotides are TGCGCCAGCAGAGGACTAGCCGGGACCTACAATGAGCAGTTCTTC.

V gene TRBV2 combines with J gene TRBJ1-3, with D possibly matching TRBD1 (5 bases). The CDR3 has 14 residues. Germline loops: CDR1 SNHLY, CDR2 FYNNEI. V lost 6 bases to trimming and J lost 4 bases, with 13 bases between them. DNA for the CDR3: TGTGCCAGCAGCTTGCAGGGTTTGGGAAACACCATATATTTT. Translated: CASSLQGLGNTIYF.

The V and J genes are TRBV6-5 and TRBJ2-7; 13 nucleotides line up with TRBD2. The CDR3 length is 14 residues. The V and J ends lost 6 bases and 6 bases, in that order; junction bases with no gene match: 5. CDR1 MNHEY and CDR2 SVGAGI come from the germline V gene. As DNA, the CDR3 is TGTGCCAGCAGCGGACTAGCGGGAGAGGGCGAGCAGTACTTC. Translation: CASSGLAGEGEQYF.

This rearrangement joins TRBV4-1 to TRBJ2-7, with 10 bases identical to TRBD2. Germline loops: CDR1 MGHRA, CDR2 YSYEKL. This CDR3 is 15 amino acids long. The V segment lost 5 bases and the J segment 0 bases; nucleotides outside the gene matches: 4. The CDR3 DNA reads TGCGCCAGCAGCGCCCGGACTAGCGGCTCCTACGAGCAGTACTTC. Translating gives CASSARTSGSYEQYF.